Presented here are 17 T cell receptor beta chains from one specimen sequenced in a study of blood T cell repertoires in COVID-19. TCRdb's copy holds only in-frame clones and misses some; the assay was immunoSEQ multiplex PCR. This sample carries about 340,000 clones, just over 85% of them seen once, and the ten largest clones take about 4.2%. Sequenced sample: PBMCs or T cells enriched from blood (not recorded which). The receptors originated from a woman aged 35 to 49 with acute COVID-19.

With regard to this clone: Other DNA sequences of this sample code for an identical CDR3. V gene TRBV7-2 combines with J gene TRBJ1-1, with D possibly being TRBD1 (5 bases). The germline V gene has CDR1 SGHTA and CDR2 FQGNSA. V shed 3 bases and J shed 0 bases, with 8 bases lying between them. The CDR3 contains 14 residues. CDR3 sequence: CASSLGGVNTEAFF. The CDR3 DNA reads as TGTGCCAGCAGCTTGGGAGGGGTGAACACTGAAGCTTTCTTT.

This chain links TRBV4-3 with TRBJ2-4, with D perhaps matching TRBD2 (5 bases). CDR1 is LGHNA, CDR2 YSLEER, per germline. CDR3 length: 15 residues. Trimming cost V 4 bases and J 0 bases, with 10 bases left between them. This CDR3 is CASSPSGVAKNIQYF. DNA for the CDR3: TGCGCCAGCAGCCCGAGCGGTGTAGCCAAAAACATTCAGTACTTC.

V usage is TRBV28 and J usage is TRBJ2-7, with D possibly TRBD2 on 6 matching bases. There are 14 residues in the CDR3. V was clipped by 6 bases and J by 0 bases, with 12 bases between them. Germline CDR1 is MDHEN and CDR2 is SYDVKM. CDR3 nucleotide sequence: TGTGCCAGCAGAGGAGGGCCCGGCTCCTACGAGCAGTACTTC. The encoded protein is CASRGGPGSYEQYF.

This chain connects TRBV4-2 to TRBJ2-5; 9 bases map to TRBD1. With V trimmed by 0 bases and J by 3 bases, 5 bases remained unmatched. CDR1 LGHNA and CDR2 YNFKEQ come from the germline V gene. CDR3 size: 16 residues. The CDR3 DNA sequence: TGTGCCAGCAGCCAAGATGGGGGACAGGGAAAAGAGACCCAGTACTTC. Its translation: CASSQDGGQGKETQYF.

The chain uses TRBV7-9 and TRBJ1-6; 11 nucleotides match TRBD1. V shed 3 bases, J shed 10 bases, and the junction held 2 bases outside the gene matches. The length of the CDR3 is 14 residues. CDR1 SEHNR and CDR2 FQNEAQ come from the germline V gene (reference sequence). Here the CDR3 reads CASSLDRGQSPLHF. The CDR3 nucleotides read TGTGCCAGCAGCTTGGACAGGGGGCAATCACCCCTCCACTTT.

The chain combines TRBV5-1 with TRBJ1-2; D might be TRBD1 (6 bases). The CDR3 consists of 13 residues. Trimming left V 7 bases short and J 5 bases short, with 15 bases between. Germline V lookup: CDR1 SGHRS, CDR2 YFSETQ. The CDR3 spells CASAREGVYGYTF. In DNA form, the CDR3 reads TGCGCCAGCGCTCGGGAGGGGGTGTATGGCTACACCTTC.

The chain couples TRBV12-3 or TRBV12-4 to TRBJ1-2, with D unclear. This CDR3 spans 13 amino acids. V shed 10 bases and J shed 4 bases, with 16 bases lying between them. CDR3 sequence reads: CATQNTGLYGYTF. As DNA, the CDR3 is TGTGCCACCCAGAACACTGGACTCTATGGCTACACCTTC.

In this sample, this clone turned up once. V and J are TRBV15 and TRBJ2-1; a weak D match, TRBD1 (6 bases). The ends were cut back, 0 bases at V and 4 bases at J, with 10 bases in the middle. Germline CDR1 reads LNHNV; CDR2 reads YYDKDF (reference sequence). This CDR3 contains 15 residues. The CDR3 bases are TGTGCCACCAGCAGAGATCAGGGGCCTTACAATGAGCAGTTCTTC. This translates into CATSRDQGPYNEQFF.

The chain combines TRBV5-6 with TRBJ1-4, with D possibly matching TRBD1 (6 bases). CDR3 length equals 15 residues. Germline CDR1 and CDR2: SGHDT and YYEEEE. Trimming pared 0 bases from V and 6 bases from J, leaving 12 bases between. This CDR3 is CASSLEDSDHEKLFF. CDR3 sequence (DNA): TGTGCCAGCAGCTTGGAGGACAGCGATCATGAAAAACTGTTTTTT.

The chain employs TRBV14 and TRBJ2-7, with 8 bases matching TRBD1. Germline V gene lookup returns CDR1 SGHDN and CDR2 FVKESK. The CDR3 is 15 residues long. J gave up 2 bases and V 1 base, and 4 bases lay outside the gene matches. CDR3 residues: CASSQAGTGPYEQYF. The CDR3, as DNA: TGTGCCAGCAGCCAAGCCGGGACAGGACCCTACGAGCAGTACTTC.

The table lists this clone with a few counts. The chain recombines TRBV19 with TRBJ1-2; D gene uncertain. The V gene's germline CDR1 is LNHDA and CDR2 SQIVND (reference sequence). This CDR3 spans 13 amino acids. Trimming removed 8 bases from V and 3 bases from J, with 13 bases in between. Written as DNA, the CDR3 is TGTGCCAGTCAGGATTCCTCCCACTATGGCTACACCTTC. It yields the protein CASQDSSHYGYTF.

The genes are TRBV19 and TRBJ1-2, with D unresolved. Germline V gene data show CDR1 as LNHDA and CDR2 as SQIVND (reference sequence). The CDR3 loop spans 14 amino acids. V was pared by 3 bases and J by 1 base, with 9 bases between. CDR3 coding DNA: TGTGCCAGTAGTATCGGCAGACTTAACTATGGCTACACCTTC. Translating it yields CASSIGRLNYGYTF.

The rearrangement links TRBV7-3 to TRBJ2-5; TRBD2 matches 7 bases. Germline trimming cut 1 base from V and 3 bases from J; bases unmatched to any gene: 2. CDR1 is SGHTA, CDR2 FQGTGA, per germline. The CDR3 contains 14 residues. CDR3 nucleotide sequence: TGTGCCAGCAGCTTAAGCGGGGGAAAAGAGACCCAGTACTTC. This translates into CASSLSGGKETQYF.

This clone was observed once. The gene calls are TRBV6-5 and TRBJ1-2; 8 bases are a match to TRBD1. The junction had 7 bases not matched to a gene; V was cut back by 0 bases and J by 4 bases. From germline, CDR1 is MNHEY and CDR2 SVGAGI. The CDR3 contains 16 residues. The CDR3, as DNA: TGTGCCAGCAGTTACTCGGAGACAGGGGTATTCTATGGCTACACCTTC. Translated, it gives CASSYSETGVFYGYTF.

This chain connects TRBV9 to TRBJ1-1, with 11 bases aligning to TRBD1. The CDR3 is 15 residues long. CDR1 and CDR2 (germline): SGDLS, YYNGEE. Trimming took 3 bases from V and 1 from J; bases not matched to a gene: 2. CDR3 DNA sequence: TGTGCCAGCAGCGCTGGACAGGGGGCGAACACTGAAGCTTTCTTT. Translation: CASSAGQGANTEAFF.

This chain connects TRBV6-2 or TRBV6-3 to TRBJ1-2; D unclear. The length of the CDR3 is 14 residues. Germline V lookup: CDR1 MNHEY, CDR2 SVGEGT. Trimming stripped 5 bases from V and 4 bases from J, with 14 bases between. CDR3 sequence reads: CASSTSHPSYGYTF. In DNA form, the CDR3 reads TGTGCCAGCAGTACCAGTCATCCGTCCTATGGCTACACCTTC.

V gene TRBV19 combines with J gene TRBJ2-5; TRBD1 is a possible D gene (6 bases). This CDR3 region has 14 residues. The V end lost 7 bases, the J end lost 3 bases, and 15 bases lay between the germline ends. The germline gives CDR1 LNHDA, CDR2 SQIVND (reference sequence). CDR3 nucleotides: TGTGCCAGTACTACGGACAGTGGGGAAGAGACCCAGTACTTC. The encoded protein is CASTTDSGEETQYF.